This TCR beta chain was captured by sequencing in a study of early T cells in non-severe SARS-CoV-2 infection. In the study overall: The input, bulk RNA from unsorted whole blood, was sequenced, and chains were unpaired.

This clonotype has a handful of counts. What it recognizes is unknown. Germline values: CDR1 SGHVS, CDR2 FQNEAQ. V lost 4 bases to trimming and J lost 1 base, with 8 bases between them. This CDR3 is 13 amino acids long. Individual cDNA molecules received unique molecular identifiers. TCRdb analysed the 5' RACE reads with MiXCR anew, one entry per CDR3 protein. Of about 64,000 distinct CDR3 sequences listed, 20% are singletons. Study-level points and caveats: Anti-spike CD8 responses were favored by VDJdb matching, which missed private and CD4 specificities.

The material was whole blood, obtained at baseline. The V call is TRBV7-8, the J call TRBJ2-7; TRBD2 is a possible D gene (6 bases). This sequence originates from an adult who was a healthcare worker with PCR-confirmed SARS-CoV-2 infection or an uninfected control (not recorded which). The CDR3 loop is CASSSGLSYEQYF. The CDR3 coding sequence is TGTGCCAGCAGCTCGGGACTTTCCTACGAGCAGTACTTC. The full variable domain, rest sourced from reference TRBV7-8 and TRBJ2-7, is GAGVSQSPRYKVAKRGQDVALRCDPISGHVSLFWYQQALGQGPEFLTYFQNEAQLDKSGLPSDRFFAERPEGSVSTLKIQRTQQEDSAVYLCASSSGLSYEQYFGPGTRLTVT.